The 20 T cell receptor delta chains below were found in one sample sequenced in a study of γδ T cells in repeated Plasmodium falciparum infection. TCRdb re-processed the multiplex PCR reads using CATT. The data show some 51,000 delta-chain clones, roughly 1.9% seen once. Flow sorting of PBMC yielded separate Vgamma9/Vdelta2+ and Vdelta2-negative gammadelta T cell populations for bulk repertoire analysis. Sequencing used gamma-delta T cells from blood. All receptors come from a pool of human donors (malaria-infected and uninfected, not separated).

This clone occurred many times. A read error is likely here: a far larger clone is one base away. Other DNA sequences in this sample translate to the same CDR3. The chain employs TRAV38-2/DV8 and TRDJ1; 11 bases are a match to TRDD3. The V segment lost 5 bases and the J segment 3 bases; nucleotides outside the gene matches: 18. Germline lookup yields CDR1 TSESDYY and CDR2 QEAYKQQN. The CDR3 runs to 19 residues. CDR3 amino acids: CAYSPSGEAVGDTSDKLIF. The DNA of the CDR3 is TGTGCTTATAGTCCCAGCGGTGAGGCAGTGGGGGATACGTCCGATAAACTCATCTTT.

This clone was observed many times. This DNA's translation and the protein TCRdb lists, from a much larger clone, do not match at residue 8, likely due to a read error; the protein shown is translated from the DNA. CDR3 loop: CALGRGKAPWTGGYRDKLIF. As DNA, the CDR3 is TGTGCTCTTGGGAGAGGGAAGGCCCCCTGGACTGGGGGATACCGAGATAAACTCATCTTT. This chain joins TRDV1 and TRDJ1, with TRDD3 matching over 12 bases. TCRdb leaves out the J gene; it was filled in here by matching the DNA to germline. Germline V lookup: CDR1 TSWWSYY, CDR2 QGS. The CDR3 covers 20 residues. The V gene end was trimmed by 5 bases and the J gene end by 5 bases; junction bases not matched to a gene: 21.

Turning to this clone: A read error likely explains why the TCRdb protein, taken from a much larger clone, differs from this DNA's translation at residue 3; the protein shown is translated from the DNA. This chain's CDR3 is CAIGELLPARGRGGIRDTDKLIF. In nucleotides, the CDR3 is TGTGCTATTGGGGAATTGCTTCCCGCGCGAGGGAGAGGGGGGATACGCGACACCGATAAACTCATCTTT. The chain joins TRDV1 to TRDJ1, with TRDD3 matching over 10 bases. The J gene, not given by TCRdb, was assigned here from a germline match of the nucleotide sequence. Germline V gene sequence: CDR1 TSWWSYY, CDR2 QGS. The CDR3 runs to 23 residues.

This clone has a handful of counts. This is likely an artifact of a read error, given a far larger clone one base away. This sample includes further DNA sequences coding for the same CDR3. The V gene is listed as TRDV1; no J gene was called; TRDD3 reflects the table's D call only, with no check against the DNA. The CDR3 consists of 17 residues. CDR1 and CDR2 from the germline V gene are TSWWSYY and QGS. This CDR3 is CALGELKGLPAQHKLIF. In DNA, the CDR3 is TGTGCTCTTGGGGAACTAAAGGGGCTTCCTGCCCAACATAAACTCATCTTC.

This clone was detected only a few times. The protein in TCRdb stems from a much larger clone and differs at residue 13 from this DNA's translation, likely a read error; here the protein is translated from the DNA. The CDR3 protein is CACDTGGFGSSWGTRQMFF. The CDR3 DNA reads TGTGCCTGTGACACTGGGGGATTCGGGAGCTCCTGGGGCACCCGACAGATGTTTTTC. The J gene is TRDJ3, the V gene TRDV2, with 8 bases identical to TRDD3. The J gene was not available in TCRdb and was assigned here by matching the DNA to germline segments. From germline, CDR1 is GEAIGNYY and CDR2 EKD. This CDR3 is built from 19 residues.

This clone was observed a handful of times. This DNA's translation and the protein TCRdb lists, from a much larger clone, do not match at residue 7, likely due to a read error; the protein shown is translated from the DNA. The chain links TRDV2 to TRDJ1; 7 nucleotides align to TRDD3. Since TCRdb gives no J gene, matching the DNA to germline was used here to assign it. The trim removed 5 bases at V and 2 bases at J, leaving 16 bases unmatched. The CDR3 consists of 17 residues. CDR1 GEAIGNYY and CDR2 EKD come from the germline V gene. As DNA, the CDR3 is TGTGCCTGTGGGGGGGATTGGGGGGAGAAGACAACCGATAAACTCATCTTT. Translating gives CACGGDWGEKTTDKLIF.

A remark on this clone: TCRdb attributes to this sequence the protein of a much larger clone, which differs from the DNA translation at residue 11; a read error is likely, and the protein displayed is translated from the DNA. The rearrangement links TRDV3 to TRDJ1, with 8 positions matching TRDD3. No J segment appears in TCRdb, so it was assigned here by matching the sequence to germline. The CDR3 runs 15 residues. Germline V lookup: CDR1 TVYSNPD, CDR2 GDNSRS (reference sequence). CDR3 sequence: CAFYLGILNTNKLIF. CDR3 nucleotides: TGTGCCTTTTACCTGGGGATACTCAACACCAATAAACTCATCTTT.

This clone was seen at least ten times. TCRdb has a much larger clone's protein, which differs at residue 7 from the translation of this DNA, likely because of a read error; what is shown is the protein translated from the DNA. The V and J genes are TRDV1 and TRDJ1, with D uncertain. Trimming cost V 5 bases and J 3 bases, with 10 bases left between them. The V gene's germline CDR1 is TSWWSYY and CDR2 QGS. This CDR3 has 13 residues. CDR3 in amino acids: CALGRLGPDKLIF. The CDR3 DNA reads TGTGCTCTTGGGCGCCTAGGGCCCGATAAACTCATCTTT.

With respect to this clone: The TCRdb protein, from a much larger clone, departs from this DNA's translation at residue 23, likely by read error; the protein shown derives from the DNA. No call exists for the J gene, whereas the V gene is TRDV3; the table's D call TRDD3 went unverified against the DNA. This CDR3 spans 24 amino acids. From germline, CDR1 is TVYSNPD and CDR2 GDNSRS (reference sequence). DNA of the CDR3: TGTGCCTTTAAGGGGGGACCTTCCGCCGGTATAAAAACTCCCGTATACTGGGGGATACAAAAACTCACCTTT. Encoded protein: CAFKGGPSAGIKTPVYWGIQKLTF.

This clone was seen many times. The V gene is TRDV1, the J gene TRDJ1; D possibly corresponds to TRDD3 (5 bases). CDR3 length equals 22 residues. Trimming removed 5 bases at V and 0 bases at J, with 34 bases between. CDR1 is TSWWSYY and CDR2 is QGS in the germline V gene. CDR3 nucleotides: TGTGCTCTTGGGCAAATCCTCCTTGGGACGGCCCCAGGGGGCCCGTACACCGATAAACTCATCTTT. Translating gives CALGQILLGTAPGGPYTDKLIF.

For this clone: Given a far larger clone just one base away, this is likely a sequencing read error. Other DNA sequences within the sample encode an identical CDR3. V gene TRDV1 combines with J gene TRDJ1; 10 bases are a match to TRDD3. CDR3 length: 24 amino acids. Germline CDR1 is TSWWSYY and CDR2 is QGS. The CDR3 nucleotides are TGTGCTCTTGGGGAAACGCCTTCACCGTACTGGGGGATGATGTTGCCGTTCTACACCGATAAGCTCATCTTT. Residues: CALGETPSPYWGMMLPFYTDKLIF.

Comment on this clone: The protein recorded in TCRdb matches a much larger clone and deviates from this DNA's translation at residue 15, suggesting a read error; the protein here is obtained by translating the DNA. The chain couples TRDV3 to TRDJ1; 10 nucleotides agree with TRDD3. No J gene was available from TCRdb, and it was assigned here by a germline match of the DNA. V shed 0 bases and J 2 bases; nucleotides not matched to a gene: 36. The CDR3 is made up of 25 amino acids. Germline CDR1 reads TVYSNPD; CDR2 reads GDNSRS (reference sequence). CDR3 sequence reads: CAFRIVTTSFSYWGMRVKNTDKLIF. In nucleotides, the CDR3 is TGTGCCTTTAGGATTGTTACTACTTCCTTTTCGTACTGGGGGATGCGCGTTAAGAATACCGATAAACTCATCTTT.

A note on this clone: The TCRdb protein, from a much larger clone, departs from this DNA's translation at residue 4, likely by read error; the protein shown derives from the DNA. The chain has TRDV2 and TRDJ1; D not resolved. No J segment appears in TCRdb, so it was assigned here by matching the sequence to germline. Trimming took off 6 bases at V and 1 base at J, with 11 bases between the two ends. The germline CDR1 and CDR2 sequences are GEAIGNYY and EKD. CDR3 length: 13 residues. In nucleotides, the CDR3 is TGTGCCTGTAACGGAGGGGCCACCGATAAACTCATCTTT. This sequence encodes CACNGGATDKLIF.

This clone came up many times. TCRdb has a much larger clone's protein, which differs at residue 4 from the translation of this DNA, likely because of a read error; what is shown is the protein translated from the DNA. The chain has TRAV38-2/DV8 and TRDJ1; 11 positions match TRDD3. TCRdb leaves out the J gene; it was filled in here by matching the DNA to germline. This CDR3 has 20 residues. The germline gives CDR1 TSESDYY, CDR2 QEAYKQQN. Unmatched junction bases numbered 19, after V lost 6 bases and J lost 0 bases. The CDR3 DNA follows: TGTGCTTATACAGTCCTGACTGATGGGGGATACGGGCCGTACACCGATAAACTCATCTTT. It encodes CAYTVLTDGGYGPYTDKLIF.

This clone was counted ten times or more. A far more abundant clone sits one base away, making this likely a read error. Other DNA sequences in this specimen translate into the identical CDR3. This chain connects TRDV2 to TRDJ1; 10 bases agree with TRDD3. TCRdb does not report a J gene; here it was assigned by matching the DNA to germline references. CDR1 GEAIGNYY and CDR2 EKD come from the germline V gene. CDR3 length: 17 residues. In nucleotides, the CDR3 is TGTGCTTGTGACACCCCATGGGTGGGGGATACCTCCGATAAACTCATCTTT. It specifies CACDTPWVGDTSDKLIF.

As for this clone: TCRdb has a much larger clone's protein, which differs at residue 4 from the translation of this DNA, likely because of a read error; what is shown is the protein translated from the DNA. This rearrangement joins TRDV3 to TRDJ1; 8 nucleotides agree with TRDD3. Because TCRdb records no J gene, it was assigned here through a match of the DNA to germline. This CDR3 has 20 residues. The germline CDR1 and CDR2 sequences are TVYSNPD and GDNSRS (reference sequence). J lost 0 bases, V lost 2 bases, and 23 bases had no gene match. The DNA of the CDR3 is TGTGCCTTTGGTCCTCCTACCTTGACTGGGGGTAGACCGTACACCGATAAACTCATCTTT. Translated, it gives CAFGPPTLTGGRPYTDKLIF.

At least ten counts were recorded for this clone. The protein held in TCRdb is that of a much larger clone and does not match this DNA's translation at residue 15, likely because of a read error; the protein shown is translated from the DNA. V is TRDV2 and J is TRDJ1; the match to TRDD3 covers 13 bases. The V and J ends lost 0 bases and 13 bases, in that order; junction bases with no gene match: 16. Germline V gene data show CDR1 as GEAIGNYY and CDR2 as EKD. The CDR3 totals 17 residues. CDR3 protein: CACDTVTGGYAPVPPIF. The CDR3 bases are TGTGCCTGTGACACCGTGACTGGGGGATACGCGCCCGTTCCACCCATCTTT.

Turning to this clone: The protein TCRdb gives is from a much larger clone and does not agree with this DNA's translation at residue 10, likely a read error; the protein shown here comes from the DNA. With the J gene uncalled, the V gene is TRDV3; the D call of TRDD3 is as the table states it, not checked on the DNA. This CDR3 has 13 amino acids. Per germline, CDR1 TVYSNPD and CDR2 GDNSRS (reference sequence). CDR3 sequence reads: CASTAFRGDNLIF. For the CDR3, the DNA is TGTGCCTCCACGGCCTTCCGGGGCGATAATCTCATCTTT.

There are a few counts of this clone. A far larger clone is just one base off, so this is likely a read error. This sample includes further DNA sequences coding for the same CDR3. V is TRDV3 and J is TRDJ1, with D possibly being TRDD2 (8 bases). TCRdb does not report a J gene; here it was assigned by matching the DNA to germline references. Germline V gene lookup returns CDR1 TVYSNPD and CDR2 GDNSRS (reference sequence). The V end was cut by 2 bases, the J end by 8 bases, with 48 bases between. CDR3 size: 23 residues. CDR3 protein: CAFLTPGLTNFLLSTGVTSKLIF. The DNA of the CDR3 is TGTGCCTTTCTTACCCCCGGACTGACCAACTTCCTACTGAGTACTGGGGTGACCTCCAAACTCATCTTT.

The table lists this clone with a few counts. The chain employs TRDV2 and TRDJ1; 9 bases match TRDD3. TCRdb is silent on the J gene; assignment here came from matching the DNA to germline. The germline V gene encodes CDR1 GEAIGNYY and CDR2 EKD. Trimming took 0 bases from V and 3 from J; bases not matched to a gene: 10. This CDR3 is built from 17 residues. This CDR3 is CACDTVVLGEHPDKLIF. The DNA for the CDR3 is TGTGCCTGTGACACCGTTGTACTGGGGGAGCACCCCGATAAACTCATCTTT.